The rows below give T cell receptor beta chains drawn from one sample of a study of shared clonotypes between healthy human individuals. Sequenced by immunoSEQ multiplex PCR; TCRdb stores in-frame clones only, minus some. The repertoire holds roughly 2,000,000 clones, with 85% to 95% as singletons. Sample: naive CD8+ T cells from PBMCs. The receptors were sampled from a man aged 18 to 30 in good health. Some clones in this sample may be carry-over from other donors' samples. The CDR3 runs from the conserved cysteine through the conserved F or W. A D gene is named only where the DNA matches it firmly. Not all rows give a size; the values are once, few, many and, for expanded clones, a class.

J gene,CDR3 length,V gene,clone size,D gene,CDR3 DNA,CDR3 protein
TRBJ2-5,14,TRBV6-1,NA,NA,TGTGCCAGCGGGGAACAGGGTATCGAAGAGACCCAGTACTTC,CASGEQGIEETQYF
TRBJ2-4,16,TRBV9,NA,NA,TGTGCCAGCAGCGTAGCATCGGGAGCCCTTAATGACATTCAGTACTTC,CASSVASGALNDIQYF
TRBJ1-4,15,TRBV6-5,NA,NA,TGTGCCAGCAGTTACAAGTGGGCCTTGCCCGAAAAACTGTTTTTT,CASSYKWALPEKLFF
TRBJ1-1,12,TRBV29-1,NA,NA,TGCAGCGTTGGGGATTCGAACACTGAAGCTTTCTTT,CSVGDSNTEAFF
TRBJ1-1,12,TRBV30,once,NA,TGTGCCCTCTCCCGGTTGAACACTGAAGCTTTCTTT,CALSRLNTEAFF
TRBJ2-1,16,TRBV4-1,NA,TRBD2,TGCGCCAGCAGCCAAGAAACTAGCGGGAGTTTGAATGAGCAGTTCTTC,CASSQETSGSLNEQFF
TRBJ2-7,16,TRBV29-1,NA,NA,TGCAGCGTTGGAAGATCACCCCCGCAGGGCTGGGGCGAGCAGTACTTC,CSVGRSPPQGWGEQYF
TRBJ1-5,14,TRBV6-1,once,NA,TGTGCCAGCAGCCCGGTTGGAGTCAATCAGCCCCAGCATTTT,CASSPVGVNQPQHF
TRBJ2-1,16,TRBV29-1,NA,NA,TGCAGCGTTGAAGGGACAACCGAGGGCTCCTACAATGAGCAGTTCTTC,CSVEGTTEGSYNEQFF
TRBJ2-3,16,TRBV28,NA,TRBD2,TGTGCCAGCAGTTCATCCAGCGGGAGGGCCGCAGATACGCAGTATTTT,CASSSSSGRAADTQYF
TRBJ1-2,14,TRBV27,NA,NA,TGTGCCAGCAGTTTTTACCCGGGCAGCTATGGCTACACCTTC,CASSFYPGSYGYTF
TRBJ1-1,15,TRBV5-1,NA,NA,TGCGCCAGCAGCCCAGGGGACCGATCGAACACTGAAGCTTTCTTT,CASSPGDRSNTEAFF
TRBJ1-2,13,TRBV27,NA,NA,TGTGCCAGCAGTCCTAATCGGATCTATGGCTACACCTTC,CASSPNRIYGYTF
TRBJ1-1,14,TRBV19,NA,TRBD1,TGTGCCAGTAGTATCGGGACAGGGAACACTGAAGCTTTCTTT,CASSIGTGNTEAFF
TRBJ2-7,15,TRBV4-2,NA,TRBD1,TGTGCCAGCAGCATCACCCGGGACAGCAGCTACGAGCAGTACTTC,CASSITRDSSYEQYF
TRBJ2-1,17,TRBV5-1,NA,TRBD2,TGCGCCAGCAGCGTGAACCTTGGCACGGCGGGAGGGAGTGAGCAGTTCTTC,CASSVNLGTAGGSEQFF
TRBJ2-5,16,TRBV6-5,NA,TRBD1,TGTGCCAGCAGTTCCCCTATGGACAGGGGTCAAGAGACCCAGTACTTC,CASSSPMDRGQETQYF
TRBJ2-5,14,TRBV7-9,NA,NA,TGTGCCAGCAGCGTCGGACCCGGCCAAGAGACCCAGTACTTC,CASSVGPGQETQYF
TRBJ2-1,13,TRBV9,NA,TRBD2,TGTGCCAGCAGCACCCAGCGGGAGCATGAGCAGTTCTTC,CASSTQREHEQFF
TRBJ1-2,16,TRBV28,NA,TRBD1,TGTGCCAGCAGGGGCCCAGAGGGAGACAGGGACTATGGCTACACCTTC,CASRGPEGDRDYGYTF
TRBJ2-1,16,TRBV7-8,NA,NA,TGTGCCAGCAGCTTAGCGGGGGAGCTCGTTTCCAATGAGCAGTTCTTC,CASSLAGELVSNEQFF
TRBJ2-2,15,TRBV6-5,NA,NA,TGTGCCAGCAGTTTCGGACAGCCGAACACCGGGGAGCTGTTTTTT,CASSFGQPNTGELFF
TRBJ2-7,16,TRBV6-6,NA,TRBD1,TGTGCCAGCAGCCATGGGGGCCGCGGACAGGGGAACGAGCAGTACTTC,CASSHGGRGQGNEQYF
TRBJ2-7,14,TRBV29-1,NA,TRBD2,TGCAGCGTTGAAACTAGCGGGATCCACTACGAGCAGTACTTC,CSVETSGIHYEQYF
TRBJ1-2,14,TRBV2,NA,NA,TGTGCCAGCAGTTTCCGGTTGGGGAACTATGGCTACACCTTC,CASSFRLGNYGYTF
TRBJ2-3,16,TRBV27,NA,NA,TGTGCCAGCAGCTTTGGGCCTTTCCGGCCCTCCGAGGGGCAGTATTTT,CASSFGPFRPSEGQYF
TRBJ1-5,15,TRBV28,NA,NA,TGTGCCAGCAGCTCAGGATTATATAGCAATCAGCCCCAGCATTTT,CASSSGLYSNQPQHF
TRBJ2-1,20,TRBV7-8,NA,TRBD2,TGTGCCAGCAGCTTTCCGGGACTAGCGGATACCTATCAATCCTACAATGAGCAGTTCTTC,CASSFPGLADTYQSYNEQFF
TRBJ2-7,15,TRBV19,NA,NA,TGTGCCAGTAGTATTTCGGGACAAAGAACCTACGAGCAGTACTTC,CASSISGQRTYEQYF
TRBJ2-7,15,TRBV21-1,NA,NA,TGTGCCAGCAGCAAAGTGGCGAACATGACCTACGAGCAGTACTTC,CASSKVANMTYEQYF
TRBJ2-1,19,TRBV9,NA,TRBD2,TGTGCCAGCAGCGTATCCGGGACTAGCGGGACGAGCTCCTACAATGAGCAGTTCTTC,CASSVSGTSGTSSYNEQFF
TRBJ1-2,12,TRBV29-1,NA,NA,TGCAGCGTTGAGTCCCAGGGCTGGGGCTACACCTTC,CSVESQGWGYTF
TRBJ2-1,15,TRBV5-1,NA,NA,TGCGCCAGCAGCTTGATTTTAAGGGGCAACAATGAGCAGTTCTTC,CASSLILRGNNEQFF
TRBJ2-2,17,TRBV9,NA,TRBD2,TGTGCCAGCAGCGTAGAGGGACTAAGTACTGTGACCGGGGAGCTGTTTTTT,CASSVEGLSTVTGELFF
TRBJ2-3,16,TRBV27,NA,NA,TGTGCCAGCAGTTTAAGGTCCCGCCCTAGCACAGATACGCAGTATTTT,CASSLRSRPSTDTQYF
TRBJ1-4,15,TRBV10-2,NA,NA,TGCGCCAGCAGTGAATGGGCGAGGTCTCTTTCAAAACTGTTTTTT,CASSEWARSLSKLFF